The 20 T cell receptor beta chains reported below all come from one sample, sequenced in a study of OX40 agonist ivuxolimab in advanced cancers. Sequenced by immunoSEQ multiplex PCR; TCRdb stores in-frame clones only, minus some. The sample has about 35,000 clones; around 80% are singletons. The sample in question was CD4+ or CD8+ T cells sorted from blood, obtained in a trial of the OX40 agonist ivuxolimab. Receptors originate from an adult with an advanced solid tumor such as melanoma, head and neck, liver or kidney cancer.

V is TRBV28 and J is TRBJ1-6; D possibly corresponds to TRBD1 (6 bases). Germline values: CDR1 MDHEN, CDR2 SYDVKM. The length of the CDR3 is 17 residues. The ends were cut back, 0 bases at V and 9 bases at J, with 18 bases in the middle. The CDR3 DNA sequence: TGTGCCAGCAGTTTATGGGCCCCGGACAGAAGTATTTCACCCCTCCACTTT. Translation gives CASSLWAPDRSISPLHF.

This clone showed up just a few times. This may be a read error: a much more frequent sequence differs by one nucleotide. This sequence joins TRBV7-6 and TRBJ2-7; D is uncertain. Germline V CDR1 and CDR2: SGHVS, FNYEAQ. Trimming removed 5 bases at V and 2 bases at J, with 7 bases between. There are 12 residues in the CDR3. CDR3 bases: TGTGCCAGCAGCACCCGTACCTACGAGCAGTACTTC. It encodes CASSTRTYEQYF.

This rearrangement joins TRBV4-1 to TRBJ1-1; a possible D gene is TRBD1 (5 bases). The CDR3 is 15 residues long. CDR1 MGHRA and CDR2 YSYEKL come from the germline V gene. V was trimmed by 3 bases and J by 3 bases, leaving 14 bases between them. The CDR3 is CASSHPTAGDTEAFF. The CDR3 DNA reads as TGCGCCAGCAGCCATCCGACAGCCGGGGACACTGAAGCTTTCTTT.

DNA of the CDR3: TGCGCCAGCAGCCAAGAAAAGTTGAATTCACCCCTCCACTTT. Translating gives CASSQEKLNSPLHF. This rearrangement joins TRBV4-3 to TRBJ1-6; D is unclear. Trimming took 0 bases from V and 7 from J, leaving 7 bases between them. Germline CDR1 LGHNA, CDR2 YSLEER. The CDR3 sequence is 14 residues long.

This clone has a single count. The chain joins TRBV7-8 to TRBJ2-3; 7 nucleotides line up with TRBD2. Trimming took 1 base from V and 0 from J; bases not matched to a gene: 4. From germline, CDR1 is SGHVS and CDR2 FQNEAQ. This CDR3 comprises 16 residues. The CDR3 loop is CASSLGTSESTDTQYF. CDR3 coding DNA: TGTGCCAGCAGCTTAGGTACTAGCGAAAGCACAGATACGCAGTATTTT.

The chain has TRBV6-4 and TRBJ2-2, with a weak D call TRBD2 (6 bases). V was clipped by 4 bases and J by 3 bases, with 6 bases between them. The CDR3 runs to 13 residues. Germline values: CDR1 MRHNA, CDR2 SNTAGT. CDR3 region: CASSAGDTGELFF. The CDR3 region has the DNA TGTGCCAGCAGTGCGGGGGACACCGGGGAGCTGTTTTTT.

The V gene is TRBV9, the J gene TRBJ2-7; D is perhaps TRBD1 (5 bases). V was cut by 0 bases and J by 6 bases, with 10 bases left in between. Germline V gene data show CDR1 as SGDLS and CDR2 as YYNGEE. The CDR3 contains 13 residues. CDR3 sequence (DNA): TGTGCCAGCAGCGTAGCCAGGGTAAGCGAGCAGTACTTC. Encoded protein: CASSVARVSEQYF.

This CDR3 is CASSPGAGGLEQYF. The CDR3 coding sequence is TGCGCCAGCAGCCCCGGGGCAGGGGGGCTCGAGCAGTACTTC. The chain couples TRBV4-3 to TRBJ2-7; weak D call: TRBD1 (7 bases). V dropped 4 bases and J dropped 6 bases, with 16 bases sitting between them. The CDR3 has 14 amino acids. Looked up from germline, CDR1 is LGHNA and CDR2 is YSLEER.

The chain has TRBV18 and TRBJ1-1; no clear D gene. The CDR3 spans 15 residues. Germline values: CDR1 KGHSH, CDR2 LQKENI. Trimming removed 2 bases from V and 3 bases from J, with 13 bases in between. The CDR3 nucleotides read TGTGCCAGCTCACCAAGACGCTCTGTTGACACTGAAGCTTTCTTT. Its protein product is CASSPRRSVDTEAFF.

The chain carries TRBV30 and TRBJ2-7; perhaps TRBD1 as D (6 bases). The V end lost 4 bases, the J end lost 0 bases, and 13 bases lay between the germline ends. The CDR3 is 14 amino acids. From germline, CDR1 is GTSNPN and CDR2 SVGIG (reference sequence). Here the CDR3 reads CAWNWDTFSYEQYF. The CDR3 region has the DNA TGTGCCTGGAACTGGGACACCTTCTCCTACGAGCAGTACTTC.

The rearrangement uses TRBV5-8 and TRBJ1-1; D possibly corresponds to TRBD1 (6 bases). V lost 7 bases and J lost 0, with 10 bases in between. Germline V lookup: CDR1 SGHTS, CDR2 YDEGEE. The CDR3 is 13 amino acids. For the CDR3, the DNA is TGTGCCAGCGCCAGGGGCATGAACACTGAAGCTTTCTTT. Translation gives CASARGMNTEAFF.

V and J are TRBV5-4 and TRBJ2-1; 10 positions match TRBD1. CDR1 and CDR2 from the germline V gene are SGHNT and YYREEE (reference sequence). With V trimmed by 4 bases and J by 6 bases, 7 bases remained unmatched. The CDR3 is 15 residues long. Here the CDR3 reads CASSEPGQGFNEQFF. CDR3 nucleotides: TGTGCCAGCAGCGAACCGGGACAGGGGTTCAATGAGCAGTTCTTC.

J is TRBJ1-3 and V is TRBV28; D is unclear. Trimming cost V 8 bases and J 0 bases, with 14 bases left between them. The CDR3 is 15 amino acids. Germline V gene lookup returns CDR1 MDHEN and CDR2 SYDVKM. CDR3 coding DNA: TGTGCCAGCCACTCACACATCCTCTCTGGAAACACCATATATTTT. Amino acids: CASHSHILSGNTIYF.

J is TRBJ2-6 and V is TRBV4-2; the match to TRBD2 covers 11 bases. From germline, CDR1 is LGHNA and CDR2 YNFKEQ. The CDR3 runs to 18 residues. J was trimmed by 0 bases and V by 4 bases; bases with no gene match: 5. The CDR3 spells CASSPTSGSPSGANVLTF. The CDR3, as DNA: TGTGCCAGCAGCCCAACTAGCGGGAGTCCCTCTGGGGCCAACGTCCTGACTTTC.

V is TRBV27 and J is TRBJ2-3, with D unresolved. This CDR3 has 13 amino acids. The germline CDR1 and CDR2 sequences are MNHEY and SMNVEV (reference sequence). V lost 0 bases, J lost 7 bases, and 8 bases lay in between. CDR3 nucleotide sequence: TGTGCCAGCAGTTTATCGGGGTCGAATACGCAGTATTTT. This codes for CASSLSGSNTQYF.

The chain joins TRBV19 to TRBJ2-1; D call uncertain. This CDR3 has 14 amino acids. CDR1 is LNHDA and CDR2 is SQIVND in the germline V gene (reference sequence). The V gene lost 5 bases and the J gene lost 4 bases, with 12 bases spanning the gap. CDR3 protein: CASSEYRVYNEQFF. CDR3 bases: TGTGCCAGTAGTGAGTATAGGGTATACAATGAGCAGTTCTTC.

The gene calls are TRBV27 and TRBJ2-1, with TRBD2 identical over 8 bases. Germline values: CDR1 MNHEY, CDR2 SMNVEV (reference sequence). Trimming at V came to 6 bases and at J to 0 bases, leaving 4 bases not matched to a gene. The CDR3 extends over 15 amino acids. The CDR3 here is CASRGLDSSYNEQFF. The CDR3 coding sequence is TGTGCCAGCAGGGGACTAGATAGCTCCTACAATGAGCAGTTCTTC.

V is TRBV10-3 and J is TRBJ1-1; 7 bases map to TRBD1. Germline V CDR1 and CDR2: ENHRY, SYGVKD. V lost 8 bases, J lost 1 base, and 7 bases stayed unmatched. This CDR3 region has 14 residues. The DNA for the CDR3 is TGTGCCATCCGATGGACAGGTGAGAACACTGAAGCTTTCTTT. Translation: CAIRWTGENTEAFF.

The chain links TRBV6-6 to TRBJ1-2; no firm D call. This CDR3 is 13 amino acids long. Trimming removed 3 bases at V and 4 bases at J, with 9 bases between. The V gene's germline CDR1 is MNHNY and CDR2 SVGAGI (reference sequence). The CDR3 DNA is TGTGCCAGCAGTTATTCAGGCGCCTATGGCTACACCTTC. Amino acid sequence: CASSYSGAYGYTF.

J is TRBJ2-2 and V is TRBV15; D is ambiguous. The V end lost 1 base, the J end lost 5 bases, and 5 bases lay between the germline ends. The CDR3 covers 13 residues. CDR1 is LNHNV and CDR2 is YYDKDF in the germline V gene (reference sequence). DNA of the CDR3: TGTGCCACCAGCAGAGGGGGAACCGGGGAGCTGTTTTTT. This sequence encodes CATSRGGTGELFF.